The entry below gives a single TCR beta chain sequence along with its context. The data derive from a study of T-cell reconstitution after alpha-beta-depleted transplantation in children. Preparation of the TCRbeta library involved a method that used unique molecular identifiers. TCRdb ran MiXCR on the PCR reads and lists one entry per CDR3 protein. The table shows some 500,000 distinct CDR3 sequences, with about a sixth occurring only once. This CDR3 has 17 residues. V was trimmed by 6 bases and J by 2 bases, leaving 20 bases between them. The germline CDR1 and CDR2 sequences are MNHNS and SASEGT. This chain links TRBV6-1 with TRBJ2-1; perhaps TRBD1 as D (6 bases). The sample consisted of PBMCs from the stem cell graft donor, taken from the stem cell graft. This receptor was identified in a human donor who donated a stem cell graft to a child with acute lymphoblastic leukemia. In nucleotides, the CDR3 is TGTGCCAGCAGCCCGCCCCCGGACAGAGTTACCTACAATGAGCAGTTCTTC. Protein product: CASSPPPDRVTYNEQFF.